The 27 T cell receptor beta chains in this list originate from one sample, sequenced in a study of cytomegalovirus exposure and HLA in healthy donors. PCR employed 60 Vbeta and 13 Jbeta primers. Sequencing was performed with immunoSEQ multiplex PCR; in TCRdb, only in-frame clones are kept and a portion is missing. The table lists roughly 190,000 clones, roughly 81% of them singletons. The sequenced material came from PBMCs. Receptor source: a woman aged 30 to 39 in good health and CMV-seropositive.

This CDR3 reads CASSDKGEGDTQYF. CDR3 sequence (DNA): TGTGCCAGCAGTGACAAAGGGGAGGGAGATACGCAGTATTTT. V gene TRBV6-4 combines with J gene TRBJ2-3; 7 bases fit TRBD2. V shed 2 bases and J 5 bases; nucleotides not matched to a gene: 4. Per the germline V gene, CDR1 is MRHNA and CDR2 is SNTAGT. This CDR3 spans 14 amino acids.

This chain joins TRBV2 and TRBJ2-7, with D unresolved. Germline CDR1 reads SNHLY; CDR2 reads FYNNEI. The CDR3 covers 13 residues. The ends were cut back, 9 bases at V and 3 bases at J, with 15 bases in the middle. The CDR3 region has the DNA TGTGCCAGTAAACCCTACGTAGACTACGAGCAGTACTTC. It translates to CASKPYVDYEQYF.

A single count supports this clone. This chain joins TRBV2 and TRBJ2-1; 10 nucleotides match TRBD2. This CDR3 comprises 15 residues. Germline V CDR1 and CDR2: SNHLY, FYNNEI. V lost 2 bases and J lost 3; bases outside the gene matches: 1. In DNA, the CDR3 is TGTGCCAGCAGTGAACTAGCGGGAGTCTACAATGAGCAGTTCTTC. Translation: CASSELAGVYNEQFF.

The gene calls are TRBV5-4 and TRBJ2-5, with TRBD2 matching 14 bases. This CDR3 comprises 16 residues. V dropped 4 bases and J dropped 4; count of bases not matched to a gene: 6. CDR1 SGHNT and CDR2 YYREEE come from the germline V gene (reference sequence). The CDR3 coding sequence is TGTGCCAGCAGCCCCGGGACTAGCGGGGGAGGAGAGACCCAGTACTTC. It yields the protein CASSPGTSGGGETQYF.

The rearrangement uses TRBV5-1 and TRBJ1-2, with a weak D call TRBD1 (6 bases). Trimming removed 5 bases at V and 5 bases at J, with 16 bases between. Germline CDR1 SGHRS, CDR2 YFSETQ. The CDR3 has 14 amino acids. The CDR3 DNA follows: TGCGCCAGCAGTCGTGGGGGCGAAGGGTATGGCTACACCTTC. Its translation is CASSRGGEGYGYTF.

V and J are TRBV7-9 and TRBJ1-5; 7 nucleotides align to TRBD1. Germline V gives CDR1 SEHNR, CDR2 FQNEAQ (reference sequence). The CDR3 has 13 amino acids. V shed 5 bases and J 5 bases; nucleotides not matched to a gene: 3. This chain's CDR3 is CASSPGGYQPQHF. Here the CDR3 DNA reads TGTGCCAGCAGCCCAGGGGGGTATCAGCCCCAGCATTTT.

The chain couples TRBV7-6 to TRBJ2-1; 9 bases line up with TRBD2. Germline loops: CDR1 SGHVS, CDR2 FNYEAQ. V gave up 6 bases and J gave up 3 bases; unmatched junction bases: 21. The CDR3 is 20 residues long. DNA of the CDR3: TGTGCCAGCAGGACTTGGGTTGGCCTAGCGGGAAAATACCACTACAATGAGCAGTTCTTC. Residues: CASRTWVGLAGKYHYNEQFF.

In this sample, this clone turned up a few times. The rearrangement uses TRBV4-2 and TRBJ2-2; D is perhaps TRBD1 (5 bases). CDR3 size: 14 residues. Germline V gives CDR1 LGHNA, CDR2 YNFKEQ. Trimming left V 1 base short and J 7 bases short, with 10 bases between. CDR3 in DNA: TGTGCCAGCAGCCAAGTGGCAGGGTTCGGGGAGCTGTTTTTT. It yields the protein CASSQVAGFGELFF.

The genes are TRBV7-9 and TRBJ1-2, with 8 bases lining up with TRBD1. The CDR3 runs 12 residues. Germline V gene data show CDR1 as SEHNR and CDR2 as FQNEAQ (reference sequence). CDR3 sequence (DNA): TGTTCCACCACAGACAGGGGCAACGGCTACACCTTC. Protein product: CSTTDRGNGYTF.

The chain is built from TRBV5-1 and TRBJ2-1, with 10 bases fitting TRBD1. V was clipped by 4 bases and J by 7 bases; unmatched bases: 8. The germline V gene encodes CDR1 SGHRS and CDR2 YFSETQ. The CDR3 is 15 residues long. In DNA, the CDR3 is TGCGCCAGCAGCCTGCTCGGGACAGGGGCGAATGAGCAGTTCTTC. This encodes CASSLLGTGANEQFF.

This sequence joins TRBV5-6 and TRBJ1-3; 8 nucleotides line up with TRBD1. The trim removed 1 base at V and 7 bases at J, leaving 7 bases unmatched. The CDR3 length is 15 residues. Germline V gives CDR1 SGHDT, CDR2 YYEEEE. CDR3 region: CASSLRLQGANTIYF. In DNA form, the CDR3 reads TGTGCCAGCAGCTTGAGGTTGCAGGGGGCGAACACCATATATTTT.

The J gene is TRBJ1-6, the V gene TRBV30; 10 bases map to TRBD1. The V gene end was trimmed by 3 bases and the J gene end by 10 bases; junction bases not matched to a gene: 6. Germline assignment: CDR1 GTSNPN and CDR2 SVGIG (reference sequence). The CDR3 consists of 14 residues. The CDR3 DNA is TGTGCCTGGAGCCGGGACAGGGGTCAATCACCCCTCCACTTT. Its protein product is CAWSRDRGQSPLHF.

V is TRBV10-3 and J is TRBJ2-7; 8 bases agree with TRBD1. This CDR3 comprises 13 residues. Germline V lookup: CDR1 ENHRY, CDR2 SYGVKD. Germline trimming cut 5 bases from V and 5 bases from J; bases unmatched to any gene: 5. This CDR3 reads CAISSSGGNEQYF. CDR3 nucleotides: TGTGCCATCAGTTCGTCAGGGGGCAACGAGCAGTACTTC.

This clone was seen a handful of times. The rearrangement joins TRBV6-1 to TRBJ2-2, with TRBD2 identical over 10 bases. The germline CDR1 and CDR2 sequences are MNHNS and SASEGT. V shed 0 bases and J 5 bases; nucleotides not matched to a gene: 12. CDR3 length equals 19 residues. The DNA for the CDR3 is TGTGCCAGCAGTGAAGCGCGTCTAGCGGGGGTCTTGAGGACCGGGGAGCTGTTTTTT. Amino acid sequence: CASSEARLAGVLRTGELFF.

The chain is built from TRBV7-2 and TRBJ1-1, with D unclear. The CDR3 length is 13 residues. Per germline, CDR1 SGHTA and CDR2 FQGNSA. The V and J ends lost 5 bases and 11 bases respectively, with 18 bases between them. The CDR3 loop reads CASSPRASLEAFF. CDR3 coding DNA: TGTGCCAGCAGCCCGCGGGCCAGTCTTGAGGCTTTCTTT.

The chain links TRBV7-2 to TRBJ2-7, with D perhaps TRBD2 (6 bases). This CDR3 is built from 13 residues. The germline V gene encodes CDR1 SGHTA and CDR2 FQGNSA. Deletions cut 5 bases from V and 9 bases from J, with 17 bases between. The CDR3 loop is CASSPIAAGGQYF. As DNA, the CDR3 is TGTGCCAGCAGCCCAATAGCGGCAGGAGGGCAGTACTTC.

The V gene is TRBV9, the J gene TRBJ1-5; D unresolved. The CDR3 totals 14 residues. The germline gives CDR1 SGDLS, CDR2 YYNGEE. The V end lost 0 bases, the J end lost 7 bases, and 11 bases lay between the germline ends. The CDR3 coding sequence is TGTGCCAGCAGCGTAGAAGGAGGAAGGCAGCCCCAGCATTTT. Translated: CASSVEGGRQPQHF.

The chain carries TRBV5-1 and TRBJ2-5; D remains unclear. CDR1 is SGHRS and CDR2 is YFSETQ in the germline V gene. Trimming removed 2 bases at V and 3 bases at J, with 5 bases between. The CDR3 runs to 12 residues. CDR3 nucleotide sequence: TGCGCCAGCAGCTTTAGCAAAGAGACCCAGTACTTC. The encoded protein is CASSFSKETQYF. The full variable domain, completed using reference TRBV5-1 and TRBJ2-5, is KAGVTQTPRYLIKTRGQQVTLSCSPISGHRSVSWYQQTPGQGLQFLFEYFSETQRNKGNFPGRFSGRQFSNSRSEMNVSTLELGDSALYLCASSFSKETQYFGPGTRLLVL.

The rearrangement joins TRBV4-1 to TRBJ2-7; a possible D gene is TRBD1 (6 bases). CDR1 is MGHRA and CDR2 is YSYEKL in the germline V gene. Trimming removed 2 bases from V and 6 bases from J, with 14 bases in between. The CDR3 covers 14 residues. CDR3 nucleotide sequence: TGCGCCAGCAGCCAATACTCCACAGGGACCGAGCAGTACTTC. Its translation is CASSQYSTGTEQYF.

The chain joins TRBV28 to TRBJ1-2, with 7 bases identical to TRBD1. The CDR3 is made up of 14 amino acids. Losses at the gene ends were 6 bases for V and 8 bases for J; bases not matched to a gene: 12. CDR1 is MDHEN, CDR2 SYDVKM, per germline. The CDR3, as DNA: TGTGCCAGCAGCCCCTCCAGGGGGGCGCGAGGCTACACCTTC. Translated, it gives CASSPSRGARGYTF.

This clone was recorded once. The rearrangement uses TRBV19 and TRBJ2-6; D is possibly TRBD1 (5 bases). CDR1 and CDR2 (germline): LNHDA, SQIVND (reference sequence). CDR3 size: 17 residues. V lost 1 base and J 4 bases, leaving 14 bases between the germline ends. The CDR3 loop is CASSIGRRVPGANVLTF. The DNA for the CDR3 is TGTGCCAGTAGTATAGGTCGCAGGGTTCCAGGGGCCAACGTCCTGACTTTC. Full variable domain (rest looked up from reference TRBV19 and TRBJ2-6): DGGITQSPKYLFRKEGQNVTLSCEQNLNHDAMYWYRQDPGQGLRLIYYSQIVNDFQKGDIAEGYSVSREKKESFPLTVTSAQKNPTAFYLCASSIGRRVPGANVLTFGAGSRLTVL.

About this clone itself: Germline and junction disagree at one end, which may indicate a read error. The chain links TRBV6-4 to TRBJ2-2; possibly TRBD2 for D (5 bases). The CDR3 is made up of 16 amino acids. The V gene's germline CDR1 is MRHNA and CDR2 SNTAGT. The CDR3 loop is CASSDCPQVGFGKLFF. CDR3 sequence (DNA): TGTGCCAGCAGTGACTGTCCTCAGGTGGGTTTCGGGAAGCTGTTTTTT.

This chain links TRBV15 with TRBJ2-3; 12 positions match TRBD2. This CDR3 region has 15 residues. Germline loops: CDR1 LNHNV, CDR2 YYDKDF (reference sequence). Trimming took 6 bases from V and 5 from J; bases not matched to a gene: 6. The CDR3 region is CATSGETSGRDTQYF. CDR3 in DNA: TGTGCCACCAGTGGAGAGACTAGCGGGAGAGATACGCAGTATTTT.

CDR3 coding DNA: TGCGCCAGCAGCTTGGCCATGGACAGCTTTAACTATGGCTACACCTTC. Its protein is CASSLAMDSFNYGYTF. The chain recombines TRBV5-1 with TRBJ1-2; the D gene is possibly TRBD1 (6 bases). The CDR3 has 16 residues. V was pared by 0 bases and J by 1 base, with 13 bases between. CDR1 is SGHRS and CDR2 is YFSETQ in the germline V gene.

The chain uses TRBV28 and TRBJ1-2; D unclear. V was clipped by 4 bases and J by 3 bases, with 12 bases between them. The CDR3 is 14 amino acids. The V gene's germline CDR1 is MDHEN and CDR2 SYDVKM. The DNA for the CDR3 is TGTGCCAGCAGTTCCCCCCCGAGGCACTATGGCTACACCTTC. This sequence encodes CASSSPPRHYGYTF.

Only a few counts were recorded for this clone. The V call is TRBV23-1, the J call TRBJ1-4; D possibly corresponds to TRBD1 (5 bases). TRBV23-1 is labeled an ORF, and its function is uncertain. The ends were cut back, 0 bases at V and 2 bases at J, with 10 bases in the middle. CDR3 length: 16 amino acids. CDR3 amino acids: CASSQSSQGTNEKLFF. The CDR3 nucleotides read TGCGCCAGCAGTCAATCTTCCCAGGGTACTAATGAAAAACTGTTTTTT.

This chain joins TRBV18 and TRBJ1-1; 8 nucleotides agree with TRBD1. The CDR3 totals 15 residues. Germline trimming cut 0 bases from V and 4 bases from J; bases unmatched to any gene: 4. Germline CDR1 and CDR2: KGHSH and LQKENI. CDR3 coding DNA: TGTGCCAGCTCACCACCCCACAGGGGGGGCACTGAAGCTTTCTTT. Translating gives CASSPPHRGGTEAFF.